The rows below give T cell receptor beta chains drawn from one sample of a study of blood T cell repertoires in COVID-19. The data were produced by immunoSEQ multiplex PCR, yet TCRdb's version contains in-frame clones alone and is incomplete. The sample has just under 85,000 clones, about 83% seen once; the top ten hold over 15%. The sequencing input was peripheral blood. The source is a woman between 55 and 75 years old with acute or convalescent COVID-19. Each CDR3 is given with its conserved first and last residue. A D gene is named only where the DNA matches it firmly.

CDR3 length: 16
V gene: TRBV5-1
D gene: NA
CDR3 protein: CASSSQGLGRNSPLHF

CDR3 length: 14
V gene: TRBV6-2/TRBV6-3
D gene: NA
CDR3 protein: CASSYPAGNTEAFF

CDR3 length: 14
V gene: TRBV6-6
D gene: TRBD2
CDR3 protein: CASRTEGRADIQYF

CDR3 length: 14
V gene: TRBV19
D gene: NA
CDR3 protein: CASSIGQGFTEAFF

CDR3 length: 15
V gene: TRBV6-2/TRBV6-3
D gene: TRBD1
CDR3 protein: CASSLPTGKVGEQYF

CDR3 length: 18
V gene: TRBV6-2/TRBV6-3
D gene: NA
CDR3 protein: CASSYSREKGYSNQPQHF

CDR3 length: 15
V gene: TRBV5-1
D gene: NA
CDR3 protein: CASSSRGSGANVLTF

CDR3 length: 12
V gene: TRBV12-3/TRBV12-4
D gene: NA
CDR3 protein: CASSLNNYGYTF

CDR3 length: 14
V gene: TRBV5-1
D gene: NA
CDR3 protein: CASRLGLTNTEAFF

CDR3 length: 13
V gene: TRBV6-6
D gene: NA
CDR3 protein: CASTRTENTEAFF

CDR3 length: 11
V gene: TRBV10-2
D gene: NA
CDR3 protein: CASSPLGGQFF

CDR3 length: 20
V gene: TRBV11-3
D gene: TRBD2
CDR3 protein: CASSLGLGLAGGPSTDTQYF

CDR3 length: 16
V gene: TRBV3-1/TRBV3-2
D gene: TRBD2
CDR3 protein: CASSQAVAGGYNEQFF

CDR3 length: 15
V gene: TRBV28
D gene: TRBD2
CDR3 protein: CASRDFGRGGKEQYF

CDR3 length: 17
V gene: TRBV7-8
D gene: NA
CDR3 protein: CASSPLPRTASGNTIYF

CDR3 length: 15
V gene: TRBV3-1/TRBV3-2
D gene: TRBD1
CDR3 protein: CASSRIHRGDTEAFF

CDR3 length: 14
V gene: TRBV6-2/TRBV6-3
D gene: NA
CDR3 protein: CASSYGQSTDTQYF

CDR3 length: 15
V gene: TRBV9
D gene: NA
CDR3 protein: CASSVNPGRNTEAFF

CDR3 length: 23
V gene: TRBV9
D gene: TRBD1
CDR3 protein: CASSVVVEGAGDLHGGYNSPLHF

CDR3 length: 16
V gene: TRBV6-1
D gene: NA
CDR3 protein: CASSEYGGASNQPQHF

CDR3 length: 17
V gene: TRBV4-1
D gene: TRBD2
CDR3 protein: CASSQEGGRISYNEQFF

CDR3 length: 13
V gene: TRBV10-3
D gene: TRBD1
CDR3 protein: CAITGGLTDTQYF

CDR3 length: 14
V gene: TRBV16
D gene: TRBD1
CDR3 protein: CASSQNRGNSPLHF

CDR3 length: 15
V gene: TRBV6-5
D gene: NA
CDR3 protein: CASIVRHDIGNTIYF

CDR3 length: 15
V gene: TRBV3-1/TRBV3-2
D gene: NA
CDR3 protein: CASSQSRGSFDGYTF

CDR3 length: 14
V gene: TRBV2
D gene: TRBD2
CDR3 protein: CASKSGGGIDTQYF

CDR3 length: 17
V gene: TRBV7-2
D gene: NA
CDR3 protein: CASSFNLGAVFSGELFF

CDR3 length: 15
V gene: TRBV5-1
D gene: TRBD1
CDR3 protein: CASSSYDRANTEAFF

CDR3 length: 17
V gene: TRBV6-2/TRBV6-3
D gene: NA
CDR3 protein: CASSYSSRDTNTGELFF

CDR3 length: 15
V gene: TRBV5-1
D gene: NA
CDR3 protein: CASSPGHLSNYGYTF

CDR3 length: 14
V gene: TRBV9
D gene: TRBD1
CDR3 protein: CASSDGQGLRGYTF

CDR3 length: 12
V gene: TRBV5-4
D gene: TRBD2
CDR3 protein: CASSPLAEEQFF

CDR3 length: 14
V gene: TRBV5-1
D gene: NA
CDR3 protein: CASSWGGTNEKLFF

CDR3 length: 12
V gene: TRBV5-4
D gene: TRBD1
CDR3 protein: CASSWPGTGDQF

CDR3 length: 17
V gene: TRBV5-4
D gene: TRBD2
CDR3 protein: CASSLGGTSGSQETQYF

CDR3 length: 14
V gene: TRBV18
D gene: NA
CDR3 protein: CASSPNSPNTEAFF

CDR3 length: 15
V gene: TRBV19
D gene: TRBD1
CDR3 protein: CASRRQGAPNYGYTF

CDR3 length: 14
V gene: TRBV5-6
D gene: TRBD2
CDR3 protein: CASTGLAGGRVQYF

CDR3 length: 14
V gene: TRBV9
D gene: NA
CDR3 protein: CASSVEPGNYEQYF

CDR3 length: 16
V gene: TRBV7-9
D gene: NA
CDR3 protein: CASSYSRGGGNQPQHF

CDR3 length: 14
V gene: TRBV3-1/TRBV3-2
D gene: NA
CDR3 protein: CASSAALSYNEQFF

CDR3 length: 13
V gene: TRBV20-1
D gene: NA
CDR3 protein: CSASRSGGQPQHF

CDR3 length: 16
V gene: TRBV7-6
D gene: TRBD2
CDR3 protein: CASSKLAGGLFNEQFF

CDR3 length: 15
V gene: TRBV6-1
D gene: NA
CDR3 protein: CASSEVRTASYGYTF

CDR3 length: 17
V gene: TRBV10-3
D gene: NA
CDR3 protein: CAISESSRGAGTDTQYF

CDR3 length: 15
V gene: TRBV6-5
D gene: TRBD1
CDR3 protein: CASSYSGTGASPLHF

CDR3 length: 13
V gene: TRBV19
D gene: NA
CDR3 protein: CASSITYTDTQYF

CDR3 length: 19
V gene: TRBV11-3
D gene: TRBD1
CDR3 protein: CASSLGWGQGASGANVLTF

CDR3 length: 11
V gene: TRBV20-1
D gene: NA
CDR3 protein: CSGFYGGGYTF

CDR3 length: 15
V gene: TRBV7-2
D gene: TRBD1
CDR3 protein: CASSAYRGLGYGYTF

CDR3 length: 14
V gene: TRBV12-5
D gene: TRBD2
CDR3 protein: CASGLGGGTDTQYF

CDR3 length: 15
V gene: TRBV2
D gene: NA
CDR3 protein: CASSLWGATDQPQHF

CDR3 length: 14
V gene: TRBV5-1
D gene: NA
CDR3 protein: CASSFEAQNTEAFF

CDR3 length: 14
V gene: TRBV25-1
D gene: NA
CDR3 protein: CASHPGTGPIGYTF

CDR3 length: 15
V gene: TRBV7-2
D gene: TRBD1
CDR3 protein: CASSLVDRGDYGYTF

CDR3 length: 15
V gene: TRBV11-2
D gene: TRBD1
CDR3 protein: CASSFIPGQKGEQYF

CDR3 length: 13
V gene: TRBV30
D gene: TRBD1
CDR3 protein: CAWSPDRGHEQYF